A single sample is the source of the 17 T cell receptor beta chains below, sequenced in a study of PD-1 blockade in classical Hodgkin lymphoma. Relapse after autologous stem cell transplantation occurred in every patient, and brentuximab vedotin exposure varied. Data came from immunoSEQ multiplex PCR; TCRdb stores just in-frame clones and leaves some out. The sample lists tens of thousands of clones, 80% seen once, with 15% to 20% in the top ten. The sequencing used peripheral blood mononuclear cells (PBMCs), collected before the second cycle of nivolumab. The receptors originated from a human donor with classical Hodgkin lymphoma.

This clone has more than one count but fewer than ten. V and J are TRBV5-1 and TRBJ1-3; tentative D call: TRBD1 (6 bases). With 5 bases removed from V and 0 bases from J, the gap between germline ends came to 15 bases. Germline assignment: CDR1 SGHRS and CDR2 YFSETQ. The length of the CDR3 is 16 residues. The CDR3: CASRTGTTSSGNTIYF. CDR3 DNA sequence: TGCGCCAGCAGGACAGGTACCACTAGCTCTGGAAACACCATATATTTT.

The rearrangement links TRBV20-1 to TRBJ1-3; no reliable D call. V dropped 6 bases and J dropped 8 bases, with 11 bases sitting between them. This CDR3 comprises 11 residues. The germline gives CDR1 DFQATT, CDR2 SNEGSKA (reference sequence). CDR3 amino acids: CSATYGDTIYF. The CDR3 DNA sequence: TGCAGTGCGACCTATGGGGACACCATATATTTT.

The chain links TRBV28 to TRBJ2-1; 8 nucleotides align to TRBD2. CDR3 length: 16 residues. With V trimmed by 9 bases and J by 0 bases, 10 bases remained unmatched. Germline V gene data show CDR1 as MDHEN and CDR2 as SYDVKM. The CDR3 spells CASRGGSLFSYNEQFF. The CDR3 DNA follows: TGTGCCAGTCGCGGGGGGAGCCTTTTCTCCTACAATGAGCAGTTCTTC.

The genes are TRBV6-5 and TRBJ2-3, with 7 bases matching TRBD1. V was pared by 2 bases and J by 4 bases, with 9 bases of the junction left unmatched. The CDR3 is 16 residues long. The V gene's germline CDR1 is MNHEY and CDR2 SVGAGI. For the CDR3, the DNA is TGTGCCAGCAGTTACCAGACAGGGCCGGGCGCAGATACGCAGTATTTT. It codes for CASSYQTGPGADTQYF.

J is TRBJ2-5 and V is TRBV5-1; 7 nucleotides match TRBD2. Germline V gene lookup returns CDR1 SGHRS and CDR2 YFSETQ. J gave up 2 bases and V 4 bases, and 11 bases lay outside the gene matches. The CDR3 is 16 residues long. CDR3 sequence reads: CASSKTSDSPQETQYF. CDR3 nucleotide sequence: TGCGCCAGCAGCAAAACTAGCGACAGCCCACAAGAGACCCAGTACTTC.

The sample holds a few counts of this clone. V and J are TRBV6-5 and TRBJ2-1, with 7 nucleotides matching TRBD1. The germline gives CDR1 MNHEY, CDR2 SVGAGI. Unmatched junction bases numbered 4, after V lost 0 bases and J lost 2 bases. There are 16 residues in the CDR3. CDR3: CASSYSWTGPYNEQFF. The CDR3 region has the DNA TGTGCCAGCAGTTACTCGTGGACAGGTCCCTACAATGAGCAGTTCTTC.

The V call is TRBV28, the J call TRBJ1-5; D is unresolved. The CDR3 loop spans 15 amino acids. Trimming removed 7 bases at V and 0 bases at J, with 13 bases between. CDR1 is MDHEN, CDR2 SYDVKM, per germline. Here the CDR3 reads CASTKSRPSNQPQHF. The CDR3 bases are TGTGCCAGCACTAAGAGTCGTCCTAGCAATCAGCCCCAGCATTTT.

CDR3 region: CASSDHSGYNEQFF. The CDR3 DNA reads as TGTGCCAGCAGTGACCATAGCGGATACAATGAGCAGTTCTTC. The gene calls are TRBV25-1 and TRBJ2-1; D is perhaps TRBD2 (6 bases). Per germline, CDR1 MGHDK and CDR2 SYGVNS. The length of the CDR3 is 14 residues. The V end was cut by 3 bases, the J end by 4 bases, with 10 bases between.

The rearrangement joins TRBV23-1 to TRBJ2-5; a weak D match, TRBD2 (5 bases). TRBV23-1 is an ORF, and what it does is uncertain. This CDR3 has 14 residues. Trimming cost V 2 bases and J 3 bases, with 10 bases left between them. CDR3 DNA: TGCGCCAGCAGTCAAGGGATCGGGGAAGAGACCCAGTACTTC. It encodes CASSQGIGEETQYF.

The chain recombines TRBV5-5 with TRBJ2-4; D remains unclear. V lost 4 bases and J lost 8, with 13 bases in between. Germline values: CDR1 SGHKS, CDR2 YYEKEE (reference sequence). The length of the CDR3 is 13 residues. The CDR3 is CASSRTGWDIQYF. CDR3 DNA sequence: TGTGCCAGCAGCCGTACGGGTTGGGACATTCAGTACTTC.

The chain carries TRBV19 and TRBJ1-2, with TRBD1 as a possible D gene (6 bases). Germline assignment: CDR1 LNHDA and CDR2 SQIVND (reference sequence). The length of the CDR3 is 12 residues. The ends were cut back, 2 bases at V and 7 bases at J, with 8 bases in the middle. The CDR3 nucleotides read TGTGCCAGTAGTATAATCAGGGGTGGCTACACCTTC. The encoded protein is CASSIIRGGYTF.

The V call is TRBV27, the J call TRBJ1-4, with TRBD1 matching over 8 bases. This CDR3 region has 15 residues. The germline gives CDR1 MNHEY, CDR2 SMNVEV (reference sequence). Trimming cost V 5 bases and J 8 bases; bases outside gene matches: 10. This chain's CDR3 is CASSPPTGAEEKLFF. CDR3 in DNA: TGTGCCAGCAGTCCCCCGACAGGGGCGGAGGAAAAACTGTTTTTT.

The V and J genes are TRBV19 and TRBJ2-3; 8 nucleotides match TRBD2. Germline V lookup: CDR1 LNHDA, CDR2 SQIVND (reference sequence). V trimming: 4 bases; J trimming: 6 bases; junction bases outside the gene matches: 9. The CDR3 covers 15 residues. The CDR3: CASSSPGLATDTQYF. CDR3 bases: TGTGCCAGTAGTAGCCCCGGACTAGCAACGGATACGCAGTATTTT.

This rearrangement joins TRBV28 to TRBJ2-7, with 10 positions matching TRBD1. The CDR3 consists of 15 residues. Trimming removed 5 bases from V and 3 bases from J; junction bases left unmatched: 7. Germline values: CDR1 MDHEN, CDR2 SYDVKM. CDR3: CASSIPTGGSYEQYF. CDR3 nucleotides: TGTGCCAGCAGTATACCGACAGGGGGCAGCTACGAGCAGTACTTC.

V and J are TRBV10-2 and TRBJ2-2; possibly TRBD2 for D (5 bases). The CDR3 is 16 amino acids. The germline gives CDR1 WSHSY, CDR2 SAAADI. V lost 7 bases and J 2 bases, leaving 17 bases between the germline ends. This CDR3 reads CASIIGGGPNTGELFF. The CDR3 DNA reads TGCGCCAGCATAATAGGAGGCGGACCCAACACCGGGGAGCTGTTTTTT.

This clone was counted a few times. The V and J genes are TRBV5-6 and TRBJ2-3, with no clear D. V was trimmed by 0 bases and J by 1 base, leaving 12 bases between them. The length of the CDR3 is 16 residues. Germline loops: CDR1 SGHDT, CDR2 YYEEEE. DNA for the CDR3: TGTGCCAGCAGCTTGGCTCGGGTATCAGGCACAGATACGCAGTATTTT. Its translation is CASSLARVSGTDTQYF.

The chain is built from TRBV10-3 and TRBJ2-4; TRBD1 aligns across 11 bases. The CDR3 spans 16 residues. J gave up 4 bases and V 4 bases, and 6 bases lay outside the gene matches. CDR1 and CDR2 from the germline V gene are ENHRY and SYGVKD. The CDR3 sequence is CAISGDRGWGKNIQYF. CDR3 coding DNA: TGTGCCATCAGTGGGGACAGGGGGTGGGGAAAAAACATTCAGTACTTC.